Shown below are 3 T cell receptor beta chains from a single sample sequenced in a study of shared clonotypes between healthy human individuals. Data came from immunoSEQ multiplex PCR; TCRdb stores just in-frame clones and leaves some out. The sample consists of over a million clones, around 97% of them appearing once. Sequencing was done on a sample of naive CD4+ T cells sorted from blood. The subset here: CD45RA+ positively selected. These receptors originate from a man under 40 in good health.

The CDR3 here is CSVDNSGRPKPEQYF. CDR3 sequence (DNA): TGCAGCGTTGATAATAGCGGGAGGCCGAAGCCTGAGCAGTACTTC. V and J are TRBV29-1 and TRBJ2-7, with 10 bases that match TRBD2. Germline lookup yields CDR1 SQVTM and CDR2 ANQGSEA. The length of the CDR3 is 15 residues. J gave up 7 bases and V 3 bases, and 12 bases lay outside the gene matches.

This chain connects TRBV5-1 to TRBJ1-4, with D unresolved. The germline CDR1 and CDR2 sequences are SGHRS and YFSETQ. The CDR3 loop spans 15 amino acids. V was shortened by 3 bases and J by 3 bases, with 12 bases between the two germline ends. The CDR3 spells CASSSADLANEKLFF. In DNA, the CDR3 is TGCGCCAGCAGCTCCGCGGACTTGGCTAATGAAAAACTGTTTTTT.

Written as DNA, the CDR3 is TGTGCCAGCGCGTTGACTGGGGCCAACGTCCTGACTTTC. It codes for CASALTGANVLTF. V gene TRBV2 combines with J gene TRBJ2-6, with D unclear. Germline V gives CDR1 SNHLY, CDR2 FYNNEI. V was trimmed by 8 bases and J by 2 bases, leaving 7 bases between them. This CDR3 has 13 residues.